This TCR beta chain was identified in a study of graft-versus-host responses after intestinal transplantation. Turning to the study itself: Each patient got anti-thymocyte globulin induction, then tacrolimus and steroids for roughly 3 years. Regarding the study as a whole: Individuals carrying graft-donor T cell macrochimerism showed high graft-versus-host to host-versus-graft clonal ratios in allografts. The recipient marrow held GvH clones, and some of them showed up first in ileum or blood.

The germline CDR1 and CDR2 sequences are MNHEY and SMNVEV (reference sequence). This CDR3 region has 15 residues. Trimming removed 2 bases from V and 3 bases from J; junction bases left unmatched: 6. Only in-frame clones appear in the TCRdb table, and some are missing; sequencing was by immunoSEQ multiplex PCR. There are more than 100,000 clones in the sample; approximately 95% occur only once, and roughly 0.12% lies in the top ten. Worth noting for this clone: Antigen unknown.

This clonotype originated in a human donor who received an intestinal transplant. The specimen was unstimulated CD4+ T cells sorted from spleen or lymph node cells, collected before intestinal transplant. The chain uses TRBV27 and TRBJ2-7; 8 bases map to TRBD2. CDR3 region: CASSLSGRASYEQYF. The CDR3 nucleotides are TGTGCCAGCAGTTTAAGCGGGAGAGCGAGCTACGAGCAGTACTTC.